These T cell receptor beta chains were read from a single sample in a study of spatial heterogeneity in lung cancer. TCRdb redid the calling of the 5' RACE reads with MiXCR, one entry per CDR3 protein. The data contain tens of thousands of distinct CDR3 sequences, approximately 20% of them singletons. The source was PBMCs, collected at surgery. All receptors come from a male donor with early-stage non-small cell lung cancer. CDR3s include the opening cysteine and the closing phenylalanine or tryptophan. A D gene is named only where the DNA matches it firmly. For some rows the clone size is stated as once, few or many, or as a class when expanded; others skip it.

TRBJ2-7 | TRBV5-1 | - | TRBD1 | CASSPQGADEQYF | TGCGCCAGCAGCCCACAGGGGGCGGACGAGCAGTACTTC
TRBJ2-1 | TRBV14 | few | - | CASSQDRDSLNLGEQFF | TGTGCCAGCAGCCAAGATCGTGACTCACTAAATCTGGGTGAGCAGTTCTTC
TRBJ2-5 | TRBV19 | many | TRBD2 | CASRLAGSKETQYF | TGTGCCAGTAGACTAGCGGGATCCAAAGAGACCCAGTACTTC
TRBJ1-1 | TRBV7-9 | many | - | CASSLTANTEAFF | TGTGCCAGCAGCTTAACTGCGAACACTGAAGCTTTCTTT
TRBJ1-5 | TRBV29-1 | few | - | CSVGWGVNQPQHF | TGCAGCGTTGGGTGGGGGGTCAATCAGCCCCAGCATTTT
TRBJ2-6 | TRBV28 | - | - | CASSLGGTSGANVLTF | TGTGCCAGCAGTTTGGGGGGAACCTCTGGGGCCAACGTCCTGACTTTC
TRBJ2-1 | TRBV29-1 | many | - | CSVERANEQFF | TGCAGCGTTGAACGCGCAAATGAGCAGTTCTTC
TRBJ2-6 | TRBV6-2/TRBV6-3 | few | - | CASRQAFSPGLNSGANVLTF | TGTGCCAGCAGACAGGCCTTTTCACCGGGACTCAACTCTGGGGCCAACGTCCTGACTTTC
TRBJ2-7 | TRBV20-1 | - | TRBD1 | CSARSPGGGTYEQYF | TGCAGTGCTAGATCCCCAGGGGGTGGCACCTACGAGCAGTACTTC
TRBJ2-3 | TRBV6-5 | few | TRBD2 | CASSAASGSPYTDTQYF | TGTGCCAGCAGTGCAGCTAGCGGGAGCCCATACACAGATACGCAGTATTTT
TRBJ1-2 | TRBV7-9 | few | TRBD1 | CASSTSAGGGYGYTF | TGTGCCAGCAGCACCAGCGCAGGGGGCGGCTATGGCTACACCTTC
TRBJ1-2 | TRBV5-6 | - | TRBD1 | CASRTGGVYGYTF | TGTGCCAGCAGAACAGGGGGCGTCTATGGCTACACCTTC
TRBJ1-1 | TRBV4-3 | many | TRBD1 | CASSQDLKGANTEAFF | TGCGCCAGCAGCCAAGATCTGAAGGGGGCGAACACTGAAGCTTTCTTT
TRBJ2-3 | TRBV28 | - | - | CASSPVRLGYTDTQYF | TGTGCCAGCAGCCCCGTTAGATTAGGGTACACAGATACGCAGTATTTT
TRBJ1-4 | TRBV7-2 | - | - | CASSTQGREKLFF | TGTGCCAGCAGCACCCAGGGACGGGAAAAACTGTTTTTT
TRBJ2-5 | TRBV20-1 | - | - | CSPLRAGGQETQYF | TGCAGTCCCCTTAGGGCCGGGGGCCAAGAGACCCAGTACTTC
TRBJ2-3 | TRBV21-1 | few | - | CASSTHFRGWGSDTQYF | TGTGCCAGCAGCACACATTTTCGGGGGTGGGGATCAGATACGCAGTATTTT
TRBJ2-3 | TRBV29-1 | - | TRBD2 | CSAPLAGTDTQYF | TGCAGCGCCCCTTTAGCGGGTACAGATACGCAGTATTTT
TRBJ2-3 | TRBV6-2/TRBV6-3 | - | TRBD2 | CASYERGGADTQYF | TGTGCCAGCTACGAGCGGGGGGGCGCAGATACGCAGTATTTT
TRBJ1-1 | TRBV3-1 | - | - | CASSQGAGGTEAFF | TGTGCCAGCAGCCAAGGGGCTGGCGGCACTGAAGCTTTCTTT
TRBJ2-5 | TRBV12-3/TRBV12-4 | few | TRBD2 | CASSLALAGETQYF | TGTGCCAGCAGTTTAGCACTAGCGGGAGAGACCCAGTACTTC
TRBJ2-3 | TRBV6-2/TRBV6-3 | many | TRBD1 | CASSVTGAADTQYF | TGTGCCAGCAGTGTGACAGGGGCGGCAGATACGCAGTATTTT
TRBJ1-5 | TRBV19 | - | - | CASSPSKVMWDQPQHF | TGTGCCAGTAGTCCCTCCAAGGTGATGTGGGATCAGCCCCAGCATTTT
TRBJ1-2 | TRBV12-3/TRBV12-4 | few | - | CASSLDWGTSTYGYTF | TGTGCCAGCAGTTTAGACTGGGGGACTTCGACCTATGGCTACACCTTC
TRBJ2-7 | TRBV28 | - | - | CASTSGASYEQYF | TGTGCCAGCACCTCGGGGGCGTCCTACGAGCAGTACTTC
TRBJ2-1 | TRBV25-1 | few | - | CASSELGIEQFF | TGTGCCAGCAGTGAATTAGGGATTGAGCAGTTCTTC